A selection of T cell receptor beta chains follows, all from one sample in a study of shared clonotypes between healthy human individuals. Sequencing used immunoSEQ multiplex PCR; TCRdb keeps in-frame clones, though not all of them. This table has 2 million to 3 million clones, 80% to 95% appearing once. The sequencing sample was made of naive CD4+ T cells from PBMCs. The receptors were sampled from a man in his late teens or twenties in good health. Some clones in this sample may be carry-over from other donors' samples. Each CDR3 is given with its conserved first and last residue. Fields, in order: D gene, V gene, J gene, clone size, CDR3 DNA, CDR3 protein. The D gene is left open where the match is weak. Where a row states a size, it is once, few, many or the class of an expanded clone; other rows omit it.

-	TRBV7-6	TRBJ2-5	-	TGTGCCAGCAGCTATAGGGAATGGCAGCTCGCGCAAGAGACCCAGTACTTC	CASSYREWQLAQETQYF
-	TRBV9	TRBJ1-3	-	TGTGCCAGCAGCGCTGGACTCAGCTCTGGAAACACCATATATTTT	CASSAGLSSGNTIYF
TRBD1	TRBV28	TRBJ2-3	-	TGTGCCAGCAACCCCCCCCCGGGACAGGGGACAGATACGCAGTATTTT	CASNPPPGQGTDTQYF
TRBD2	TRBV5-1	TRBJ2-2	-	TGCGCCAGCAACGGACTAGCGACGAACACCGGGGAGCTGTTTTTT	CASNGLATNTGELFF
-	TRBV7-9	TRBJ1-1	few	TGTGCCAGCAGCTTAGGGCAGCAGAACACTGAAGCTTTCTTT	CASSLGQQNTEAFF
-	TRBV5-1	TRBJ2-7	-	TGCGCCAGCAGCTTGGGTGGGACCTCGCGCCACGAGCAGTACTTC	CASSLGGTSRHEQYF
TRBD2	TRBV5-4	TRBJ2-5	-	TGTGCCAGCAGCTTGCCTAGCGGGGGTAGGGAGACCCAGTACTTC	CASSLPSGGRETQYF
TRBD1	TRBV5-1	TRBJ2-2	-	TGCGCCAGCAGCCAAGCACGGGACAGGGGCGTCACCGGGGAGCTGTTTTTT	CASSQARDRGVTGELFF
-	TRBV30	TRBJ1-2	once	TGTGCCTGGAGTGTAAAGGGAGTCTATGGCTACACCTTC	CAWSVKGVYGYTF
-	TRBV6-5	TRBJ2-1	few	TGTGCCAGCAGTTACCAACCGGCAGCCTACAATGAGCAGTTCTTC	CASSYQPAAYNEQFF
-	TRBV2	TRBJ2-5	-	TGTGCCAGCAGTGTGGATCGGGGCCATCGGGAGACCCAGTACTTC	CASSVDRGHRETQYF
TRBD2	TRBV9	TRBJ2-5	-	TGTGCCAGCAGCGCGGATAGCGGGAGGAATTCAGAGACCCAGTACTTC	CASSADSGRNSETQYF
TRBD1	TRBV2	TRBJ1-5	-	TGTGCCAGCGGGGGACAGGGGCGAGCGGGGCCCCAGCATTTT	CASGGQGRAGPQHF
-	TRBV9	TRBJ1-4	-	TGTGCCAGCAGCGAACGACCGCATCGGGGGGAAAAACTGTTTTTT	CASSERPHRGEKLFF
-	TRBV6-6	TRBJ2-1	-	TGTGCCAGCAGTTCACAGGAGTACAATGAGCAGTTCTTC	CASSSQEYNEQFF
TRBD2	TRBV4-1	TRBJ2-3	-	TGCGCCAGCAGCCAAGATTTGACTAGCGGGAGGGGTAGCACAGATACGCAGTATTTT	CASSQDLTSGRGSTDTQYF
-	TRBV5-6	TRBJ2-7	-	TGTGCCAGCAGCGACGGACCGCACTCCTACGAGCAGTACTTC	CASSDGPHSYEQYF
-	TRBV9	TRBJ2-3	-	TGTGCCAGCAGCGTAGATGGTTGGGGATGGGACGCTAGCACAGATACGCAGTATTTT	CASSVDGWGWDASTDTQYF
-	TRBV6-4	TRBJ2-7	-	TGTGCCAGCAGTCCCGAACAGGGTTCCTACGAGCAGTACTTC	CASSPEQGSYEQYF
TRBD1	TRBV5-1	TRBJ2-2	once	TGCGCCAGCAGTCGGGGACAGGGGTACACCGGGGAGCTGTTTTTT	CASSRGQGYTGELFF
-	TRBV7-7	TRBJ2-3	once	TGTGCCAGCAGCTCGTCTGGGGCAGATACGCAGTATTTT	CASSSSGADTQYF
-	TRBV7-8	TRBJ2-5	once	TGTGCCAGCAGCCAAAGGGGGCTAGCGGGAGAGACCCAGTACTTC	CASSQRGLAGETQYF
-	TRBV6-6	TRBJ2-5	-	TGTGCCAGCATGGCCAGGGACACGGTTCGAGAGACCCAGTACTTC	CASMARDTVRETQYF
-	TRBV7-2	TRBJ1-5	once	TGTGCCAGCAGCTTGTGGACAACCAGCAATCAGCCCCAGCATTTT	CASSLWTTSNQPQHF
-	TRBV28	TRBJ2-3	-	TGTGCCAGCCATGGGGTGGGCGGGGTTGATACGCAGTATTTT	CASHGVGGVDTQYF
TRBD2	TRBV5-4	TRBJ2-7	-	TGTGCCAGCAGACTAGCGGGAGGGCTCGGCGAGCAGTACTTC	CASRLAGGLGEQYF
-	TRBV18	TRBJ1-1	-	TGTGCCAGCTCACCAGGATTGAACACTGAAGCTTTCTTT	CASSPGLNTEAFF
-	TRBV5-4	TRBJ1-5	-	TGTGCCAGCAGCTTGGATGGGGGGGTCGGACAGCCCCAGCATTTT	CASSLDGGVGQPQHF
TRBD1	TRBV18	TRBJ1-5	-	TGTGCCAGCTCACCAGGCGGGACAGGGAGGGGTCTTAGCAATCAGCCCCAGCATTTT	CASSPGGTGRGLSNQPQHF
-	TRBV11-2	TRBJ2-1	-	TGTGCCAGCAGCTTAGATGGTGCTGAGCAGTTCTTC	CASSLDGAEQFF
-	TRBV5-6	TRBJ2-3	-	TGTGCCAGCAGGTCCGGGGGGCGCCCAGATACGCAGTATTTT	CASRSGGRPDTQYF
TRBD2	TRBV19	TRBJ2-5	-	TGTGCCAGTAGTATAAGGATAGCGGGAGGGCCCGTTGAGACCCAGTACTTC	CASSIRIAGGPVETQYF
-	TRBV15	TRBJ2-7	-	TGTGCCACCAGCAGAGACCCAACGAGCTCCTACGAGCAGTACTTC	CATSRDPTSSYEQYF
-	TRBV5-1	TRBJ2-5	-	TGCGCCAGCAGCTTGGCCGCGGTCAGAGAGACCCAGTACTTC	CASSLAAVRETQYF
-	TRBV7-7	TRBJ1-3	-	TGTGCCAGCAGCCCACTGGCGGGAAACACCATATATTTT	CASSPLAGNTIYF
TRBD1	TRBV28	TRBJ2-3	-	TGTGCCAGCAGTTTACCCAGGGGGCGGGGCCCTAGCACAGATACGCAGTATTTT	CASSLPRGRGPSTDTQYF
-	TRBV7-6	TRBJ2-5	-	TGTGCCAGCAGCTTAGGTCAGGCAGGGACCCAGTACTTC	CASSLGQAGTQYF
TRBD2	TRBV5-1	TRBJ2-7	-	TGCGCCAGCAGGCCAAGGGAGGGCGGGAACGAGCAGTACTTC	CASRPREGGNEQYF
TRBD1	TRBV7-9	TRBJ2-3	once	TGTGCCAGCAGCCCCAGTCAGGACAGGGGACCGCAGTATTTT	CASSPSQDRGPQYF
-	TRBV5-1	TRBJ1-2	-	TGCGCCAGCAGCTTGGACCCGTCCTATGGCTACACCTTC	CASSLDPSYGYTF
-	TRBV2	TRBJ1-1	-	TGTGCCAGCAGACGTAACACTGAAGCTTTCTTT	CASRRNTEAFF
-	TRBV27	TRBJ1-2	-	TGTGCCAGCAGTCTCACATCGATCAACTATGGCTACACCTTC	CASSLTSINYGYTF
TRBD2	TRBV10-3	TRBJ2-1	-	TGTGCCATCAGTGAGTCGAATATGGGAGGGCCGTGGAATGAGCAGTTCTTC	CAISESNMGGPWNEQFF
TRBD2	TRBV9	TRBJ2-2	once	TGTGCCAGCAGCCCCCGGCTAGCGGTGAACACCGGGGAGCTGTTTTTT	CASSPRLAVNTGELFF
-	TRBV29-1	TRBJ1-1	few	TGCAGCGCCAACAGGAAACTGAACACTGAAGCTTTCTTT	CSANRKLNTEAFF
-	TRBV27	TRBJ2-1	-	TGTGCCAAACCACCCGGATTGGGGAATGAGCAGTTCTTC	CAKPPGLGNEQFF
-	TRBV7-9	TRBJ1-2	-	TGTGCCAGCAGCTTATTCGATCGGGCAGACTATGGCTACACCTTC	CASSLFDRADYGYTF
TRBD1	TRBV9	TRBJ1-4	-	TGTGCCAGCAGCCCCAAGACAGGGACTAATGAAAAACTGTTTTTT	CASSPKTGTNEKLFF
-	TRBV19	TRBJ2-1	-	TGTGCCAGTAGTATCTGGGGCGGGGCTAGGGACAATGAGCAGTTCTTC	CASSIWGGARDNEQFF
-	TRBV5-1	TRBJ2-1	-	TGCGCCAGCAGCTTGGAAGGTCACAACTACAATGAGCAGTTCTTC	CASSLEGHNYNEQFF
-	TRBV2	TRBJ1-5	-	TGTGCCAGCAGTGTGGGTCCCAGACAGCCCCAGCATTTT	CASSVGPRQPQHF
TRBD1	TRBV5-1	TRBJ2-7	-	TGCGCCAGCAGCTGGGATGGGACAGCGATCTACGAGCAGTACTTC	CASSWDGTAIYEQYF
TRBD2	TRBV5-1	TRBJ2-1	-	TGCGCCAGCAGCTTGGCAGCGGGAGTTGACAATGAGCAGTTCTTC	CASSLAAGVDNEQFF